This T cell receptor (beta chain) was observed in a study of blood T cells in healthy people across ages. Points from the study as a whole: TCR beta diversity was tightly associated with the proportion of naive T cells.

For this clonotype: Its antigen is still unknown.

The CDR3 runs to 15 residues. Trimming removed 7 bases from V and 9 bases from J; junction bases left unmatched: 15. Germline V gene sequence: CDR1 SNHLY, CDR2 FYNNEI. Alongside a J-beta primer mix, a sample-barcoded 5' primer served in a second PCR lasting 7 to 11 cycles. With 12 random nucleotides, a template-switch adaptor tagged each individual cDNA molecule. TCRdb re-analysed the 5' RACE reads in MiXCR, keeping a single row per CDR3 protein. The repertoire holds 700,000 or so distinct CDR3 sequences, with about 20% as singletons. This TCR derives from a man in his sixties or seventies in good health. J is TRBJ1-5 and V is TRBV2; 7 bases line up with TRBD1. Sequences were obtained from blood. This chain's CDR3 is CASTAARGSIWPQHF. In DNA, the CDR3 is TGTGCCAGCACAGCGGCCAGGGGGAGCATCTGGCCCCAGCATTTT.